This T cell receptor beta chain was profiled in a study of blood T cell repertoires in COVID-19. For the study at large: Sites in the United States, Italy and Spain provided acute and convalescent COVID-19 samples.

Assay used: immunoSEQ multiplex PCR; TCRdb lists only in-frame clones, some missing. This sample carries 290,000 or so clones, approximately 90% of them seen once, and the ten largest clones take about 2.3%. The V gene lost 2 bases and the J gene lost 4 bases, with 12 bases spanning the gap. The V gene's germline CDR1 is MNHEY and CDR2 SMNVEV (reference sequence). CDR3 length: 14 amino acids. The clonotype was recovered from a man younger than 35 with active or convalescent COVID-19. The chain joins TRBV27 to TRBJ2-7; D possibly corresponds to TRBD1 (6 bases). The sample taken for sequencing was peripheral blood. The CDR3: CASSLTGTTYEQYF. The CDR3 coding sequence is TGTGCCAGCAGTTTAACCGGGACAACTTACGAGCAGTACTTC.